Below are 4 T cell receptor beta chains sequenced from a single sample in a study of monozygotic twins with cystic fibrosis. Using immunoSEQ multiplex PCR, the repertoire was profiled, and TCRdb retains in-frame clones only, with some absent. Of about 35,000 clones in the sample, approximately 72% were seen once. Sequenced: blood. These TCRs come from a girl between 10 and 17 years old with cystic fibrosis.

The gene calls are TRBV7-9 and TRBJ2-2; TRBD2 aligns across 8 bases. The CDR3 consists of 15 residues. Trimming at V came to 5 bases and at J to 3 bases, leaving 5 bases not matched to a gene. Germline V lookup: CDR1 SEHNR, CDR2 FQNEAQ (reference sequence). For the CDR3, the DNA is TGTGCCAGCAGCACGAGCGGGGGTGACACCGGGGAGCTGTTTTTT. Encoded protein: CASSTSGGDTGELFF.

This clone was detected once. The J gene is TRBJ2-3, the V gene TRBV5-4, with TRBD2 matching 8 bases. The germline V gene encodes CDR1 SGHNT and CDR2 YYREEE (reference sequence). This CDR3 is 15 amino acids long. The ends lost 4 bases at V and 2 bases at J; junction bases unmatched: 6. CDR3 in amino acids: CASSKGGLATDTQYF. The CDR3 bases are TGTGCCAGCAGCAAGGGAGGACTAGCCACAGATACGCAGTATTTT.

The sample holds a few counts of this clone. V usage is TRBV30 and J usage is TRBJ2-1, with TRBD1 as a possible D gene (6 bases). Germline V gene sequence: CDR1 GTSNPN, CDR2 SVGIG (reference sequence). Trimming took 2 bases from V and 3 from J, leaving 14 bases between them. This CDR3 contains 15 residues. CDR3 sequence: CAWSRLGAIYNEQFF. CDR3 coding DNA: TGTGCCTGGAGTAGGCTGGGGGCCATCTACAATGAGCAGTTCTTC.

The chain has TRBV7-9 and TRBJ2-5, with D unresolved. V lost 3 bases and J lost 3, with 5 bases in between. The CDR3 length is 12 residues. Germline V CDR1 and CDR2: SEHNR, FQNEAQ (reference sequence). The CDR3 loop is CASSFSEETQYF. The CDR3 region has the DNA TGTGCCAGCAGCTTTTCTGAAGAGACCCAGTACTTC.